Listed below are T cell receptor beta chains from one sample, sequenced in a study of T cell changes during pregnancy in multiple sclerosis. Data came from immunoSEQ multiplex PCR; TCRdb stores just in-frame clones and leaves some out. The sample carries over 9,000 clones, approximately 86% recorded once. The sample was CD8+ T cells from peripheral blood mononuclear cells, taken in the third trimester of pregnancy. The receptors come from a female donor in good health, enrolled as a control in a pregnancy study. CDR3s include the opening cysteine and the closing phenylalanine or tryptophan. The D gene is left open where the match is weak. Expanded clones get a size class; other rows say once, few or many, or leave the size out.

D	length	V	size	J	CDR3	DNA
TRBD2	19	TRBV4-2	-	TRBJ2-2	CASSQVGRGLAGLPGELFF	TGTGCCAGCAGCCAAGTTGGGAGGGGACTAGCGGGCCTACCAGGGGAGCTGTTTTTT
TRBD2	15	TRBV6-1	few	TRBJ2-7	CASSGTSGSSYEQYF	TGTGCCAGCAGTGGGACTAGCGGGAGCTCCTACGAGCAGTACTTC
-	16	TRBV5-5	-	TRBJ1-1	CASSLVWGGVNTEAFF	TGTGCCAGCAGCTTGGTTTGGGGAGGTGTGAACACTGAAGCTTTCTTT
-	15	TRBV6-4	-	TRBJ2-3	CASSTGTTSTDTQYF	TGTGCCAGCAGTACGGGGACAACTAGCACAGATACGCAGTATTTT
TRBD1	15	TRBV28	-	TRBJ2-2	CASNVGQGAIGELFF	TGTGCCAGCAACGTCGGACAGGGGGCTATCGGGGAGCTGTTTTTT
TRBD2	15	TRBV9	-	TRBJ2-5	CASSVASGGGETQYF	TGTGCCAGCAGCGTAGCTTCGGGGGGAGGGGAGACCCAGTACTTC
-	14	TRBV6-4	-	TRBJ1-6	CASSEGAGNSPLHF	TGTGCCAGCAGTGAGGGGGCCGGTAATTCACCCCTCCACTTT
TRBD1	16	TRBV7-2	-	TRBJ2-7	CASSLNRDRGLYEQYF	TGTGCCAGCAGCCTGAACCGGGACAGGGGGCTTTACGAGCAGTACTTC
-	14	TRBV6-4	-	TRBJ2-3	CASSERGSTDTQYF	TGTGCCAGCAGTGAGCGGGGTAGCACAGATACGCAGTATTTT
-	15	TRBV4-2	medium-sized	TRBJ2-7	CASSQEASSSYEQYF	TGTGCCAGCAGCCAAGAGGCTAGCAGCTCCTACGAGCAGTACTTC
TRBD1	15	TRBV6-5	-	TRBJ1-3	CASSSTGGAGNTIYF	TGTGCCAGCAGTTCGACAGGGGGCGCTGGAAACACCATATATTTT
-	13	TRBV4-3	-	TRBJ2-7	CASSQADSYEQYF	TGCGCCAGCAGCCAAGCGGACAGCTACGAGCAGTACTTC
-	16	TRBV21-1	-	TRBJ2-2	CASSARGGIGTGELFF	TGTGCCAGCAGCGCCCGTGGAGGGATCGGGACCGGGGAGCTGTTTTTT
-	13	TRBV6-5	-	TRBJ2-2	CASSYRAGGELFF	TGTGCCAGCAGTTACAGGGCGGGCGGGGAGCTGTTTTTT
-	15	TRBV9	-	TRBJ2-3	CASSVGGGPVDTQYF	TGTGCCAGCAGCGTAGGGGGGGGGCCGGTAGATACGCAGTATTTT
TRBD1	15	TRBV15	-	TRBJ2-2	CATSRGDRDTGELFF	TGTGCCACCAGCAGAGGGGACAGGGACACCGGGGAGCTGTTTTTT
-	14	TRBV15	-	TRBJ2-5	CATSRESGAETQYF	TGTGCCACCAGCAGGGAATCAGGGGCAGAGACCCAGTACTTC
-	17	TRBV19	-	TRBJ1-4	CASSPFKIGDANEKLFF	TGTGCCAGTAGCCCCTTTAAAATAGGGGATGCTAATGAAAAACTGTTTTTT
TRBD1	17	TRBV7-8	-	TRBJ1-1	CASSPGTGGARDTEAFF	TGTGCCAGCAGCCCCGGGACAGGGGGCGCCCGGGACACTGAAGCTTTCTTT
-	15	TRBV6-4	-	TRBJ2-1	CASSDRAGTNNEQFF	TGTGCCAGCAGTGACCGGGCGGGTACCAACAATGAGCAGTTCTTC
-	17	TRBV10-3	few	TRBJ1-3	CAISEAPGSLSGNTIYF	TGTGCCATCAGTGAGGCCCCAGGGTCCCTCTCTGGAAACACCATATATTTT
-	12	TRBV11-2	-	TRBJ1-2	CASRHGQNGYTF	TGTGCCAGCAGACATGGACAAAATGGCTACACCTTC
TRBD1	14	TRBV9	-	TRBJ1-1	CASSVSGQLVEAFF	TGTGCCAGCAGCGTATCGGGACAGCTTGTTGAAGCTTTCTTT
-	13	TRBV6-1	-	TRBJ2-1	CASRGDGNNEQFF	TGTGCCAGCAGGGGAGACGGAAACAATGAGCAGTTCTTC
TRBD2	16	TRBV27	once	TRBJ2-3	CASSPSSGEVTDTQYF	TGTGCCAGCAGTCCCAGCAGCGGGGAGGTCACAGATACGCAGTATTTT
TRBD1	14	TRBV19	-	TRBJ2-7	CASSSGQGFDEQYF	TGTGCCAGTAGTTCGGGACAGGGGTTCGACGAGCAGTACTTC
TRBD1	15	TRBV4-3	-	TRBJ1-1	CASSHDRTGGSEAFF	TGCGCCAGCAGCCACGACAGGACAGGGGGGTCTGAAGCTTTCTTT
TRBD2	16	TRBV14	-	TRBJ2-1	CASSQPSGRNYNEQFF	TGTGCCAGCAGCCAACCTAGCGGGAGGAACTACAATGAGCAGTTCTTC
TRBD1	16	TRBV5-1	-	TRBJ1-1	CASSFRQGFPNTEAFF	TGCGCCAGCAGCTTCAGACAGGGGTTCCCGAACACTGAAGCTTTCTTT
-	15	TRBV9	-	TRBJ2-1	CASSRTDSSYNEQFF	TGTGCCAGCAGTAGGACGGACAGCTCCTACAATGAGCAGTTCTTC
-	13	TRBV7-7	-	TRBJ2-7	CASSAGRGDEQYF	TGTGCCAGCAGCGCCGGCAGGGGGGACGAGCAGTACTTC
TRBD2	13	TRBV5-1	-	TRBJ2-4	CASSFSAGDIQYF	TGCGCCAGCAGCTTTTCGGCGGGGGACATTCAGTACTTC
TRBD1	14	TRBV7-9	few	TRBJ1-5	CASSLAEQGQPQHF	TGTGCCAGCAGCTTAGCGGAACAGGGGCAGCCCCAGCATTTT
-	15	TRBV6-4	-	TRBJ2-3	CASSPQRGSTDTQYF	TGTGCCAGCAGTCCACAACGGGGGTCCACAGATACGCAGTATTTT
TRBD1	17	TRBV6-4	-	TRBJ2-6	CASSDSPGGSGANVLTF	TGTGCCAGCAGTGACTCTCCAGGGGGCTCTGGGGCCAACGTCCTGACTTTC
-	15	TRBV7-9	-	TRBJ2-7	CASSGLAGSSYEQYF	TGTGCCAGCAGCGGACTTGCGGGAAGCTCCTACGAGCAGTACTTC
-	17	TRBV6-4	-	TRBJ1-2	CASRSETAWRGNYGYTF	TGTGCCAGCAGGTCTGAGACAGCGTGGAGGGGTAACTATGGCTACACCTTC